These 29 T cell receptor beta chains were sequenced from one sample in a study of T cells after posttransplantation cyclophosphamide. Using immunoSEQ multiplex PCR, the repertoire was profiled, and TCRdb retains in-frame clones only, with some absent. The repertoire holds several thousand clones, with over 70% as singletons. Busulfan-fludarabine conditioning, marrow transplant, and cyclophosphamide on days +3 and +4 were administered. The sequencing used PBMCs, collected around 1,400 days after allogeneic stem cell transplant with posttransplant cyclophosphamide. These receptors all stem from a male patient in his thirties who received an allogeneic stem cell transplant from a related donor, was CMV-positive, and had acute GVHD only. T cells may partly derive from the graft donor.

This chain connects TRBV19 to TRBJ2-7, with 10 bases matching TRBD1. Germline values: CDR1 LNHDA, CDR2 SQIVND (reference sequence). This CDR3 has 14 residues. V lost 9 bases and J lost 7; bases outside the gene matches: 12. CDR3 sequence (DNA): TGTGCCAGCAGGCCGGGACAGGGGTTTGGGGAGCAGTACTTC. This sequence encodes CASRPGQGFGEQYF.

CDR3 region: CASSIPGALSYEQYF. CDR3 DNA sequence: TGTGCCAGCAGTATCCCAGGGGCCCTCTCCTACGAGCAGTACTTC. The rearrangement links TRBV7-8 to TRBJ2-7, with a tentative D call TRBD1 (6 bases). This CDR3 is 15 amino acids long. With 6 bases removed from V and 0 bases from J, the gap between germline ends came to 15 bases. Germline values: CDR1 SGHVS, CDR2 FQNEAQ.

The chain recombines TRBV5-1 with TRBJ2-4; 8 positions match TRBD2. V lost 3 bases to trimming and J lost 11 bases; unmatched junction nucleotides: 13. The CDR3 is 15 residues long. The germline gives CDR1 SGHRS, CDR2 YFSETQ. DNA of the CDR3: TGCGCCAGCAGCTCCGGGGGGGGTTCCGAGTCATTTCAGTACTTC. Its protein product is CASSSGGGSESFQYF.

The chain links TRBV6-5 to TRBJ2-3, with 10 positions matching TRBD2. With V trimmed by 7 bases and J by 3 bases, 7 bases remained unmatched. Germline V gives CDR1 MNHEY, CDR2 SVGAGI. This CDR3 comprises 15 residues. Here the CDR3 reads CASTELAGRTDTQYF. The CDR3 DNA is TGTGCCAGCACCGAACTAGCGGGGAGAACAGATACGCAGTATTTT.

The V call is TRBV4-3, the J call TRBJ2-3, with 9 bases identical to TRBD2. Germline V gene lookup returns CDR1 LGHNA and CDR2 YSLEER. This CDR3 contains 14 residues. V dropped 0 bases and J dropped 5; count of bases not matched to a gene: 0. The CDR3 nucleotides read TGCGCCAGCAGCCAAGAAGCGGGGGGAGATACGCAGTATTTT. Translated: CASSQEAGGDTQYF.

The rearrangement joins TRBV13 to TRBJ1-2, with no clear D. CDR1 is PRHDT and CDR2 is FYEKMQ in the germline V gene (reference sequence). V lost 5 bases to trimming and J lost 5 bases, with 18 bases between them. The CDR3 length is 15 residues. The CDR3 is CASSPGRSPAYGYTF. CDR3 DNA sequence: TGTGCCAGCAGCCCAGGCAGGTCCCCAGCTTATGGCTACACCTTC. Looking up the rest from reference TRBV13 and TRBJ1-2 gives the full variable domain: AAGVIQSPRHLIKEKRETATLKCYPIPRHDTVYWYQQGPGQDPQFLISFYEKMQSDKGSIPDRFSAQQFSDYHSELNMSSLELGDSALYFCASSPGRSPAYGYTFGSGTRLTVV.

The chain links TRBV28 to TRBJ2-7, with 9 nucleotides matching TRBD1. J gave up 0 bases and V 2 bases, and 14 bases lay outside the gene matches. The CDR3 is 19 amino acids. From germline, CDR1 is MDHEN and CDR2 SYDVKM. CDR3 sequence: CASSLMPGQGSRFSYEQYF. DNA of the CDR3: TGTGCCAGCAGTTTAATGCCGGGACAGGGTTCCCGTTTCTCCTACGAGCAGTACTTC. Supplemented by reference TRBV28 and TRBJ2-7, the full variable domain reads DVKVTQSSRYLVKRTGEKVFLECVQDMDHENMFWYRQDPGLGLRLIYFSYDVKMKEKGDIPEGYSVSREKKERFSLILESASTNQTSMYLCASSLMPGQGSRFSYEQYFGPGTRLTVT.

This clone was counted only a few times. The V call is TRBV27, the J call TRBJ1-2; D remains ambiguous. CDR1 is MNHEY and CDR2 is SMNVEV in the germline V gene (reference sequence). The CDR3 spans 13 residues. V was trimmed by 6 bases and J by 3 bases, leaving 11 bases between them. CDR3 nucleotides: TGTGCCAGCAGGCGGGATTCTTACTATGGCTACACCTTC. Protein: CASRRDSYYGYTF.

This chain links TRBV30 with TRBJ1-3; D is unclear. The CDR3 is 18 amino acids. The V gene lost 0 bases and the J gene lost 0 bases, with 18 bases spanning the gap. The germline CDR1 and CDR2 sequences are GTSNPN and SVGIG (reference sequence). CDR3 nucleotides: TGTGCCTGGAGTGTTGCTTTTCCAGGAACCACCTCTGGAAACACCATATATTTT. Encoded protein: CAWSVAFPGTTSGNTIYF.

This chain uses TRBV4-1 with TRBJ2-7; 8 nucleotides line up with TRBD2. CDR3 size: 17 residues. Germline loops: CDR1 MGHRA, CDR2 YSYEKL. V lost 3 bases to trimming and J lost 3 bases; unmatched junction nucleotides: 13. CDR3 sequence: CASSQSLREGRRYEQYF. The CDR3 DNA reads TGCGCCAGCAGCCAGAGCCTACGGGAGGGACGCCGCTACGAGCAGTACTTC.

This clone was observed a single time. The J gene is TRBJ2-5, the V gene TRBV19, with D tentatively TRBD2 (5 bases). Germline values: CDR1 LNHDA, CDR2 SQIVND (reference sequence). This CDR3 region has 15 residues. Trimming took off 3 bases at V and 5 bases at J, with 16 bases between the two ends. The CDR3 bases are TGTGCCAGTAGTATGATGGCTAGCTTTACGGAGACCCAGTACTTC. It specifies CASSMMASFTETQYF. The full variable domain, completed using reference TRBV19 and TRBJ2-5, is DGGITQSPKYLFRKEGQNVTLSCEQNLNHDAMYWYRQDPGQGLRLIYYSQIVNDFQKGDIAEGYSVSREKKESFPLTVTSAQKNPTAFYLCASSMMASFTETQYFGPGTRLLVL.

This chain joins TRBV29-1 and TRBJ2-1; 7 bases match TRBD1. In germline, CDR1 is SQVTM, CDR2 ANQGSEA. With 6 bases clipped from V and 7 bases from J, the junction kept 6 bases outside the gene matches. The CDR3 has 12 residues. The CDR3 is CSVRQGGNEQFF. The CDR3 bases are TGCAGCGTACGACAGGGTGGAAATGAGCAGTTCTTC.

By its share, this clone is medium-sized. The chain carries TRBV18 and TRBJ2-1; 8 nucleotides align to TRBD1. Germline CDR1 is KGHSH and CDR2 is LQKENI. This CDR3 is 14 amino acids long. The ends lost 5 bases at V and 4 bases at J; junction bases unmatched: 4. CDR3 sequence reads: CASSSDRGYNEQFF. The CDR3 DNA follows: TGTGCCAGCTCATCCGACAGGGGTTACAATGAGCAGTTCTTC.

The CDR3 reads CASSHRQGADSPLHF. In DNA, the CDR3 is TGTGCCAGCAGCCACCGACAGGGAGCAGATTCACCCCTCCACTTT. The V gene is TRBV5-4, the J gene TRBJ1-6, with 7 bases identical to TRBD1. Per germline, CDR1 SGHNT and CDR2 YYREEE (reference sequence). CDR3 size: 15 residues. V gave up 4 bases and J gave up 8 bases; unmatched junction bases: 9.

The V call is TRBV7-2, the J call TRBJ1-6; 7 bases agree with TRBD1. The ends lost 2 bases at V and 10 bases at J; junction bases unmatched: 8. There are 15 residues in the CDR3. Germline V gene lookup returns CDR1 SGHTA and CDR2 FQGNSA. The DNA of the CDR3 is TGTGCCAGCAGCTTATACAGGGGAGGTCGGTCACCCCTCCACTTT. This translates into CASSLYRGGRSPLHF.

This clone was seen more than once but under ten times. The chain links TRBV25-1 to TRBJ1-5, with 9 bases identical to TRBD1. Trimming removed 4 bases from V and 6 bases from J; junction bases left unmatched: 16. The CDR3 covers 18 residues. Looked up from germline, CDR1 is MGHDK and CDR2 is SYGVNS. The CDR3 region is CASSGPRDRVLRCQPQHF. The DNA for the CDR3 is TGTGCCAGCAGTGGCCCCCGGGACAGGGTATTACGTTGTCAGCCCCAGCATTTT.

The rearrangement uses TRBV19 and TRBJ1-2; D is unclear. The V end lost 1 base, the J end lost 3 bases, and 6 bases lay between the germline ends. The CDR3 spans 13 residues. The germline V gene encodes CDR1 LNHDA and CDR2 SQIVND (reference sequence). In DNA form, the CDR3 reads TGTGCCAGTAGTATAGGCCGGGACTATGGCTACACCTTC. Its protein product is CASSIGRDYGYTF.

The J gene is TRBJ2-7, the V gene TRBV5-1, with 9 bases fitting TRBD1. The CDR3 length is 15 residues. Germline values: CDR1 SGHRS, CDR2 YFSETQ. Germline trimming cut 3 bases from V and 4 bases from J; bases unmatched to any gene: 8. CDR3 nucleotide sequence: TGCGCCAGCAGCTCGGCGGACAGGGGAAATTACGAGCAGTACTTC. This translates into CASSSADRGNYEQYF.

The V call is TRBV7-2, the J call TRBJ1-1; D may be TRBD1 (6 bases). Germline assignment: CDR1 SGHTA and CDR2 FQGNSA. There are 15 residues in the CDR3. The V end was cut by 2 bases, the J end by 1 base, with 11 bases between. The DNA of the CDR3 is TGTGCCAGCAGCTTAAAAACAGGGCCGAACACTGAAGCTTTCTTT. This gives the protein CASSLKTGPNTEAFF.

The chain links TRBV5-4 to TRBJ2-7; 10 bases align to TRBD1. Germline CDR1 reads SGHNT; CDR2 reads YYREEE (reference sequence). The CDR3 spans 15 residues. V dropped 4 bases and J dropped 6; count of bases not matched to a gene: 10. This CDR3 reads CASSPSTGGFLEQYF. The DNA of the CDR3 is TGTGCCAGCAGCCCTTCGACAGGGGGCTTTCTCGAGCAGTACTTC.

The chain joins TRBV30 to TRBJ2-7; 12 positions match TRBD2. Germline V lookup: CDR1 GTSNPN, CDR2 SVGIG (reference sequence). V was pared by 0 bases and J by 6 bases, with 3 bases of the junction left unmatched. The CDR3 is 14 residues long. The CDR3 loop is CAWSVGTSGFEQYF. The CDR3 nucleotides are TGTGCCTGGAGTGTCGGGACTAGCGGGTTCGAGCAGTACTTC.

The rearrangement uses TRBV18 and TRBJ2-7; possibly TRBD1 for D (5 bases). V dropped 4 bases and J dropped 9 bases, with 19 bases sitting between them. The V gene's germline CDR1 is KGHSH and CDR2 LQKENI. CDR3 length: 14 residues. CDR3: CASSLDYDSTGQYF. The CDR3 coding sequence is TGTGCCAGCTCACTAGATTATGACAGCACCGGGCAGTACTTC.

J is TRBJ1-6 and V is TRBV5-1; TRBD1 aligns across 9 bases. CDR1 SGHRS and CDR2 YFSETQ come from the germline V gene. This CDR3 is 14 amino acids long. V gave up 0 bases and J gave up 8 bases; unmatched junction bases: 0. In DNA, the CDR3 is TGCGCCAGCAGCTTGGGGACAGGGGATTCACCCCTCCACTTT. Protein sequence: CASSLGTGDSPLHF. Full variable domain (outside the CDR3, taken from reference TRBV5-1 and TRBJ1-6): KAGVTQTPRYLIKTRGQQVTLSCSPISGHRSVSWYQQTPGQGLQFLFEYFSETQRNKGNFPGRFSGRQFSNSRSEMNVSTLELGDSALYLCASSLGTGDSPLHFGNGTRLTVT.

A single count supports this clone. The CDR3 reads CASSFQGANYGYTF. CDR3 nucleotides: TGTGCCAGCAGCTTTCAGGGGGCTAACTATGGCTACACCTTC. The chain combines TRBV7-8 with TRBJ1-2; 7 bases agree with TRBD1. Losses at the gene ends were 3 bases for V and 0 bases for J; bases not matched to a gene: 1. In germline, CDR1 is SGHVS, CDR2 FQNEAQ. The CDR3 length is 14 residues.

The rearrangement joins TRBV5-1 to TRBJ2-1, with 7 positions matching TRBD1. The junction had 2 bases not matched to a gene; V was cut back by 2 bases and J by 3 bases. The CDR3 runs to 14 residues. Germline lookup yields CDR1 SGHRS and CDR2 YFSETQ. The CDR3 nucleotides are TGCGCCAGCAGCTTTCGGGACAGCTACAATGAGCAGTTCTTC. Translated: CASSFRDSYNEQFF. The variable domain in full, with the rest retrieved from reference TRBV5-1 and TRBJ2-1, is KAGVTQTPRYLIKTRGQQVTLSCSPISGHRSVSWYQQTPGQGLQFLFEYFSETQRNKGNFPGRFSGRQFSNSRSEMNVSTLELGDSALYLCASSFRDSYNEQFFGPGTRLTVL.

This clone was recorded only once. The genes are TRBV7-2 and TRBJ2-7; 9 bases agree with TRBD1. With 3 bases clipped from V and 5 bases from J, the junction kept 11 bases outside the gene matches. The CDR3 has 16 residues. Germline CDR1 is SGHTA and CDR2 is FQGNSA. CDR3 sequence reads: CASSFGGLTGGDEQYF. The CDR3 DNA sequence: TGTGCCAGCAGCTTCGGGGGCCTGACAGGGGGTGACGAGCAGTACTTC.

The chain employs TRBV7-6 and TRBJ1-1, with D perhaps matching TRBD1 (5 bases). Germline lookup yields CDR1 SGHVS and CDR2 FNYEAQ. With 4 bases removed from V and 6 bases from J, the gap between germline ends came to 12 bases. The CDR3 totals 13 residues. CDR3 bases: TGTGCCAGCAGCTCATCTCGACAGTCTGAAGCTTTCTTT. As protein: CASSSSRQSEAFF.

This rearrangement joins TRBV5-1 to TRBJ2-5, with D unresolved. This CDR3 spans 13 amino acids. The germline CDR1 and CDR2 sequences are SGHRS and YFSETQ. V was shortened by 4 bases and J by 3 bases, with 10 bases between the two germline ends. Written as DNA, the CDR3 is TGCGCCAGCAGCGAACTCTTAAAAGAGACCCAGTACTTC. Its translation is CASSELLKETQYF. The whole variable domain, filled in from reference TRBV5-1 and TRBJ2-5, reads KAGVTQTPRYLIKTRGQQVTLSCSPISGHRSVSWYQQTPGQGLQFLFEYFSETQRNKGNFPGRFSGRQFSNSRSEMNVSTLELGDSALYLCASSELLKETQYFGPGTRLLVL.

The chain is built from TRBV6-1 and TRBJ2-7, with D perhaps TRBD2 (6 bases). Trimming left V 4 bases short and J 2 bases short, with 12 bases between. Per the germline V gene, CDR1 is MNHNS and CDR2 is SASEGT. The CDR3 is 14 residues long. The CDR3 protein is CASSVGGVPYEQYF. Written as DNA, the CDR3 is TGTGCCAGCAGTGTCGGCGGGGTGCCCTACGAGCAGTACTTC.